The T cell receptor beta chain described here comes from a study of T-cell memory formation after mild COVID-19. Study at large: Clusters of TCRs were largely donor specific. Notes on the study in general: Day 37-peaking second-wave clones had unconfirmed SARS-CoV-2 specificity.

This clonotype was detected a few times. As yet, its antigen is unknown. This CDR3 contains 14 residues. Trimming stripped 1 base from V and 3 bases from J, with 10 bases between. Germline V gene sequence: CDR1 SGHVS, CDR2 FQNEAQ. TCRdb reanalysed the 5' RACE reads using MiXCR and keeps one entry per CDR3 protein. The sample includes 250,000 to 300,000 distinct CDR3 sequences, roughly 17% of them seen just once. The sample consisted of PBMCs or a T cell subset sorted from them (not recorded which). V and J are TRBV7-8 and TRBJ2-7, with a tentative D call TRBD1 (5 bases). The sequence was collected from a man aged 18 to 30 who had mild COVID-19 (a few samples of this study predate the infection). Cell type and time point are not known. The CDR3 coding sequence is TGTGCCAGCAGCTTAGGGCTCGACAGCTACGAGCAGTACTTC. It encodes CASSLGLDSYEQYF.